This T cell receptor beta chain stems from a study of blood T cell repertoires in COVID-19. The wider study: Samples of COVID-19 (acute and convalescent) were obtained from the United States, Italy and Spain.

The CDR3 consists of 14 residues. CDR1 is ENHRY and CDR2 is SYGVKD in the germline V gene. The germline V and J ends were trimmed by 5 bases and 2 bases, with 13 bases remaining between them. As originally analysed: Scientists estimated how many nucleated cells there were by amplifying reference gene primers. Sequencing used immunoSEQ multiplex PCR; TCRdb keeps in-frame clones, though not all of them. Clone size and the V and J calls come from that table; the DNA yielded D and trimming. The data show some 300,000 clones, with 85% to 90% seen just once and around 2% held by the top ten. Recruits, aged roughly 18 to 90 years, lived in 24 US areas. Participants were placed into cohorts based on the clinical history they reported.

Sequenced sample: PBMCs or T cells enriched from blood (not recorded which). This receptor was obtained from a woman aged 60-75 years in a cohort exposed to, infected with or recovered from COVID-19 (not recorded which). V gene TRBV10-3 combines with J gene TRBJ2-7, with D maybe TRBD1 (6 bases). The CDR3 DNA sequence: TGTGCCATCAGTCGGGCCGACAGGACCTACGAGCAGTACTTC. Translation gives CAISRADRTYEQYF.